This T cell receptor (beta chain) derives from a study of OX40 agonist ivuxolimab in advanced cancers. Study-wide findings and caveats: The study found among the lowest clonal expansion in partial responders at 0.1-3.0 mg/kg.

This CDR3 has 13 residues. Germline V gene sequence: CDR1 SGHTA, CDR2 FQGNSA. The V and J ends lost 4 bases and 6 bases, in that order; junction bases with no gene match: 3. TCRdb's table, derived via immunoSEQ multiplex PCR, lists solely in-frame clones and lacks some. The sample shows roughly 86,000 clones, 90% of them seen only once. About this clone itself: The antigen is undetermined.

Sample: CD4+ or CD8+ T cells sorted from blood, taken in a trial of the OX40 agonist ivuxolimab. The TCR sequence derives from an adult with an advanced solid tumor such as melanoma, head and neck, liver or kidney cancer. The chain combines TRBV7-2 with TRBJ2-5; 9 bases fit TRBD2. As DNA, the CDR3 is TGTGCCAGCAGCTCGACTAGCGGACAGACCCAGTACTTC. Amino acids: CASSSTSGQTQYF.